The rows below give T cell receptor beta chains drawn from one sample of a study of blood T cell repertoires in COVID-19. Method: immunoSEQ multiplex PCR; TCRdb's copy keeps in-frame clones and lacks some. This sample has roughly 500,000 clones, with 70% to 90% found just once. Sequenced sample: peripheral blood. The receptors originated from a human donor in a cohort sampled during active COVID-19. CDR3s include the opening cysteine and the closing phenylalanine or tryptophan. Fields, in order: J gene, V gene, CDR3 length, CDR3 protein.

>TRBJ1-2|TRBV12-3/TRBV12-4|13
CASSFGRPYGYTF
>TRBJ1-2|TRBV6-1|13
CASSDRSDYGYTF
>TRBJ2-5|TRBV7-2|13
CASSLEREETQYF
>TRBJ2-2|TRBV5-1|16
CASSLKRTPNTGELFF
>TRBJ2-6|TRBV6-2/TRBV6-3|15
CASSFRGRGANVLTF
>TRBJ2-7|TRBV6-5|15
CASSYSASVSYEQYF
>TRBJ2-1|TRBV6-5|15
CASDRWTSAPGEQFF
>TRBJ2-1|TRBV7-2|16
CASSLLPGLAGAEQFF
>TRBJ1-2|TRBV24-1|18
CATSDFRSQVSFPYGYTF
>TRBJ2-6|TRBV9|15
CASSVVTGVSGVLTF